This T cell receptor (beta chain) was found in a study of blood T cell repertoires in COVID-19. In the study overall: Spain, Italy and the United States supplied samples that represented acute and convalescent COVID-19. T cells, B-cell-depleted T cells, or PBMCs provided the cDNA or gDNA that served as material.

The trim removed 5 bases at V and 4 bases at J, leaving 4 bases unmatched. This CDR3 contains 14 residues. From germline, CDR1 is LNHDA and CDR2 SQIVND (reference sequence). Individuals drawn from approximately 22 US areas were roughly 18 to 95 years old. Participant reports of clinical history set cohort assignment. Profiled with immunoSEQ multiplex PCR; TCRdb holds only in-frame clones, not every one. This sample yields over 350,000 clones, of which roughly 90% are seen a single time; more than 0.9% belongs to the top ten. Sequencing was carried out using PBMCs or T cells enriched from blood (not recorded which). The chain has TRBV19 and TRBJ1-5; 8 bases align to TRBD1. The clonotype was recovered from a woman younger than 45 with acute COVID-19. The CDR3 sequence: CASSDGQGNQPQHF. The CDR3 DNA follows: TGTGCCAGTAGTGACGGACAGGGAAATCAGCCCCAGCATTTT.